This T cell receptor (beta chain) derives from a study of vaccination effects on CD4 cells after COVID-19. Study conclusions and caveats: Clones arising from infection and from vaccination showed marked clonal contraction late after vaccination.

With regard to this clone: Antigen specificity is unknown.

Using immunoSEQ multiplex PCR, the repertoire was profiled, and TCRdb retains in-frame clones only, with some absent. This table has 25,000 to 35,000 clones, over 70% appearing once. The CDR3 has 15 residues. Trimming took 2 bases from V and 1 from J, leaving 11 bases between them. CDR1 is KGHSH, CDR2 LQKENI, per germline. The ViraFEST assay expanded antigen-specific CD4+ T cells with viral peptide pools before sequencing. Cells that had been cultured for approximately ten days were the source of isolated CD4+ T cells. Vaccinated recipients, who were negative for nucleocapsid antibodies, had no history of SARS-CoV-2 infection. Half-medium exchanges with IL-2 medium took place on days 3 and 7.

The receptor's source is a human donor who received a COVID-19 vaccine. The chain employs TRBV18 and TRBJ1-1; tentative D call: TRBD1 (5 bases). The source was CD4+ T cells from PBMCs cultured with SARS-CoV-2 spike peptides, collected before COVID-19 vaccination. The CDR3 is CASSPSLGGNTEAFF. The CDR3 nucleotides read TGTGCCAGCTCACCATCCCTGGGGGGGAACACTGAAGCTTTCTTT.